The 27 T cell receptor beta chains reported below all come from one sample, sequenced in a study of OX40 agonist ivuxolimab in advanced cancers. Profiled with immunoSEQ multiplex PCR; TCRdb holds only in-frame clones, not every one. In the table there are tens of thousands of clones, 80% to 90% of which are singletons. The material sequenced was CD4+ or CD8+ T cells sorted from blood, taken in a trial of the OX40 agonist ivuxolimab. These receptors all stem from an adult with an advanced solid tumor such as melanoma, head and neck, liver or kidney cancer.

The V call is TRBV19, the J call TRBJ2-7; 9 bases fit TRBD1. This CDR3 region has 15 residues. V trimming: 9 bases; J trimming: 0 bases; junction bases outside the gene matches: 9. Per germline, CDR1 LNHDA and CDR2 SQIVND (reference sequence). In DNA form, the CDR3 reads TGTGCCAGCACCCCGGGGACAGGGAGCTCCTACGAGCAGTACTTC. Residues: CASTPGTGSSYEQYF.

In DNA form, the CDR3 reads TGTGCCAGCAGTTCTGGTGCGGGGGTTGGTGAGCAGTACTTC. It translates to CASSSGAGVGEQYF. The rearrangement links TRBV2 to TRBJ2-7, with TRBD2 identical over 7 bases. The CDR3 length is 14 residues. Germline loops: CDR1 SNHLY, CDR2 FYNNEI. J lost 7 bases, V lost 5 bases, and 11 bases had no gene match.

The chain recombines TRBV9 with TRBJ2-1; no clear D. Trimming left V 1 base short and J 2 bases short, with 10 bases between. CDR1 is SGDLS and CDR2 is YYNGEE in the germline V gene. This CDR3 region has 15 residues. The CDR3 loop is CASSVNGNTYNEQFF. The DNA of the CDR3 is TGTGCCAGCAGCGTAAACGGTAACACCTACAATGAGCAGTTCTTC.

V usage is TRBV6-6 and J usage is TRBJ2-1; 10 bases match TRBD2. Germline loops: CDR1 MNHNY, CDR2 SVGAGI (reference sequence). The V segment lost 6 bases and the J segment 5 bases; nucleotides outside the gene matches: 4. The CDR3 consists of 14 residues. The CDR3 loop is CASRTSGTNNEQFF. The CDR3 DNA reads TGTGCCAGCAGAACTAGCGGGACAAACAATGAGCAGTTCTTC.

The CDR3 DNA follows: TGTGCCAGCAGCTTGGGAGGGGTGGGAGAAGCTTTCTTT. Encoded protein: CASSLGGVGEAFF. This chain joins TRBV5-5 and TRBJ1-1, with D perhaps matching TRBD1 (5 bases). CDR3 length: 13 amino acids. Germline CDR1 is SGHKS and CDR2 is YYEKEE (reference sequence). Trimming left V 0 bases short and J 8 bases short, with 11 bases between.

The chain joins TRBV18 to TRBJ2-5; possibly TRBD1 or TRBD2 for D (5 bases each). Germline V gives CDR1 KGHSH, CDR2 LQKENI. The CDR3 sequence is 13 residues long. Trimming took 3 bases from V and 3 from J, leaving 8 bases between them. The CDR3 DNA is TGTGCCAGCTCACCCGGGACCAAAGAGACCCAGTACTTC. This encodes CASSPGTKETQYF.

This clone was picked up a small number of times. The CDR3 region is CASSQVGAYEQYF. The DNA of the CDR3 is TGTGCCAGCAGCCAGGTCGGAGCCTACGAGCAGTACTTC. This chain joins TRBV4-2 and TRBJ2-7; no reliable D call. CDR1 and CDR2 (germline): LGHNA, YNFKEQ. Trimming left V 3 bases short and J 2 bases short, with 8 bases between. The CDR3 is 13 residues long.

V usage is TRBV15 and J usage is TRBJ1-4, with D perhaps TRBD1 (6 bases). This CDR3 is 19 amino acids long. Between the trimmed V and J ends, which lost 0 bases and 7 bases, there was a span of 24 bases. Germline loops: CDR1 LNHNV, CDR2 YYDKDF (reference sequence). The CDR3 protein is CATSRDSGSNRGMGEKLFF. As DNA, the CDR3 is TGTGCCACCAGCAGAGATTCCGGAAGTAATAGGGGGATGGGTGAAAAACTGTTTTTT.

V and J are TRBV11-3 and TRBJ2-6; 7 bases line up with TRBD1. CDR3 length: 17 residues. The junction had 9 bases not matched to a gene; V was cut back by 3 bases and J by 4 bases. The germline V gene has CDR1 SGHNT and CDR2 YENEEA. The CDR3 sequence: CASSLYSTGRGANVLTF. The DNA for the CDR3 is TGTGCCAGCAGCTTGTACTCGACAGGGCGCGGGGCCAACGTCCTGACTTTC.

The V and J genes are TRBV5-1 and TRBJ1-4; a weak D match, TRBD1 (6 bases). CDR3 length: 15 amino acids. CDR1 is SGHRS and CDR2 is YFSETQ in the germline V gene. Trimming took off 2 bases at V and 0 bases at J, with 8 bases between the two ends. The CDR3 DNA sequence: TGCGCCAGCAGCTTACGGACAGCAACTAATGAAAAACTGTTTTTT. This gives the protein CASSLRTATNEKLFF.

V gene TRBV6-5 combines with J gene TRBJ2-3; D is uncertain. Trimming left V 3 bases short and J 2 bases short, with 6 bases between. Germline values: CDR1 MNHEY, CDR2 SVGAGI. This CDR3 contains 13 residues. The CDR3 DNA sequence: TGTGCCAGCAGTTATGGCACCACAGATACGCAGTATTTT. It translates to CASSYGTTDTQYF.

This chain connects TRBV19 to TRBJ2-5, with unresolved D. Trimming removed 1 base at V and 0 bases at J, with 6 bases between. Germline CDR1 and CDR2: LNHDA and SQIVND (reference sequence). CDR3 length: 14 residues. In nucleotides, the CDR3 is TGTGCCAGTAGTATAGGCCTTAACCAAGAGACCCAGTACTTC. Its translation is CASSIGLNQETQYF.

The chain combines TRBV29-1 with TRBJ1-1, with TRBD1 matching over 7 bases. CDR1 SQVTM and CDR2 ANQGSEA come from the germline V gene. The CDR3 is made up of 14 amino acids. Trimming removed 3 bases from V and 5 bases from J; junction bases left unmatched: 9. In DNA, the CDR3 is TGCAGCGTTGATGGTGCAGGGGGATGGACTGAAGCTTTCTTT. This gives the protein CSVDGAGGWTEAFF.

The chain uses TRBV28 and TRBJ1-4; D is unclear. From germline, CDR1 is MDHEN and CDR2 SYDVKM. CDR3 size: 13 residues. Trimming cost V 6 bases and J 8 bases, with 13 bases left between them. CDR3 in DNA: TGTGCCAGCAGACCACCCGTGGAAGAAAAACTGTTTTTT. This gives the protein CASRPPVEEKLFF.

This chain joins TRBV5-1 and TRBJ2-7; D uncertain. The CDR3 is made up of 12 amino acids. V lost 1 base, J lost 6 bases, and 8 bases lay in between. Germline V gives CDR1 SGHRS, CDR2 YFSETQ. The CDR3 here is CASSLSGPEQYF. CDR3 in DNA: TGCGCCAGCAGCTTGTCGGGTCCCGAGCAGTACTTC.

The chain couples TRBV7-9 to TRBJ2-7, with D perhaps TRBD1 or TRBD2 (6 bases each). The length of the CDR3 is 16 residues. The germline V gene encodes CDR1 SEHNR and CDR2 FQNEAQ (reference sequence). V gave up 6 bases and J gave up 6 bases, with 24 bases separating them. The CDR3 protein is CASSRWRGESTGEQYF. DNA for the CDR3: TGTGCCAGCAGTCGATGGAGGGGGGAGTCCACTGGCGAGCAGTACTTC.

This chain joins TRBV5-1 and TRBJ2-5, with unresolved D. The CDR3 length is 14 residues. With 0 bases removed from V and 3 bases from J, the gap between germline ends came to 9 bases. Germline CDR1 reads SGHRS; CDR2 reads YFSETQ. This chain's CDR3 is CASSLDAGKETQYF. CDR3 DNA sequence: TGCGCCAGCAGCTTGGACGCCGGAAAAGAGACCCAGTACTTC. Full variable domain (remainder filled in from reference TRBV5-1 and TRBJ2-5): KAGVTQTPRYLIKTRGQQVTLSCSPISGHRSVSWYQQTPGQGLQFLFEYFSETQRNKGNFPGRFSGRQFSNSRSEMNVSTLELGDSALYLCASSLDAGKETQYFGPGTRLLVL.

The chain couples TRBV4-1 to TRBJ1-1; possibly TRBD1 for D (5 bases). Germline V CDR1 and CDR2: MGHRA, YSYEKL. V was clipped by 0 bases and J by 6 bases, with 11 bases between them. The CDR3 spans 14 residues. CDR3 sequence (DNA): TGCGCCAGCAGCCAAGACGGGGGGTTGGCTGAAGCTTTCTTT. Its translation: CASSQDGGLAEAFF.

The chain recombines TRBV7-2 with TRBJ2-7; TRBD2 matches 7 bases. This CDR3 spans 15 amino acids. V lost 1 base, J lost 1 base, and 4 bases stayed unmatched. From germline, CDR1 is SGHTA and CDR2 FQGNSA. Here the CDR3 DNA reads TGTGCCAGCAGCTTAGTCCCCGGGGGGTCCTACGAGCAGTACTTC. It codes for CASSLVPGGSYEQYF. The variable domain in full, with the rest retrieved from reference TRBV7-2 and TRBJ2-7, is GAGVSQSPSNKVTEKGKDVELRCDPISGHTALYWYRQSLGQGLEFLIYFQGNSAPDKSGLPSDRFSAERTGGSVSTLTIQRTQQEDSAVYLCASSLVPGGSYEQYFGPGTRLTVT.

J is TRBJ1-5 and V is TRBV7-2, with 9 bases lining up with TRBD1. Germline V gene lookup returns CDR1 SGHTA and CDR2 FQGNSA. This CDR3 region has 15 residues. The junction had 6 bases not matched to a gene; V was cut back by 3 bases and J by 6 bases. The CDR3 nucleotides read TGTGCCAGCAGCTTTACAGGGGGCGAAGGTCAGCCCCAGCATTTT. Its protein product is CASSFTGGEGQPQHF.

This clone was observed a single time. The chain recombines TRBV11-3 with TRBJ1-4; D is undetermined. The ends were cut back, 3 bases at V and 5 bases at J, with 10 bases in the middle. CDR3 size: 14 residues. The germline gives CDR1 SGHNT, CDR2 YENEEA. The CDR3 DNA is TGTGCCAGCAGCTTGAGGTCGGGGAATGAAAAACTGTTTTTT. It codes for CASSLRSGNEKLFF.

V and J are TRBV6-1 and TRBJ2-7, with TRBD2 matching over 12 bases. There are 17 residues in the CDR3. With 4 bases clipped from V and 2 bases from J, the junction kept 9 bases outside the gene matches. CDR1 and CDR2 (germline): MNHNS, SASEGT. The CDR3 spells CASSGGLAGTRAYEQYF. As DNA, the CDR3 is TGTGCCAGCAGTGGCGGACTAGCGGGAACGAGAGCCTACGAGCAGTACTTC.

The J gene is TRBJ2-1, the V gene TRBV19; TRBD2 might be the D (6 bases). The CDR3 has 15 amino acids. Germline V gives CDR1 LNHDA, CDR2 SQIVND (reference sequence). V was cut by 6 bases and J by 0 bases, with 12 bases left in between. The CDR3: CASRLGGNSYNEQFF. CDR3 sequence (DNA): TGTGCCAGTAGACTCGGGGGAAACTCCTACAATGAGCAGTTCTTC.

This clone was detected once. The CDR3 DNA follows: TGTGCCAGCAGGCCCAGGGACAGGGGCACAGATACGCAGTATTTT. Residues: CASRPRDRGTDTQYF. The rearrangement joins TRBV2 to TRBJ2-3; 9 bases map to TRBD1. The CDR3 contains 15 residues. Germline lookup yields CDR1 SNHLY and CDR2 FYNNEI. With 6 bases clipped from V and 1 base from J, the junction kept 5 bases outside the gene matches.

V and J are TRBV7-8 and TRBJ2-1, with 10 positions matching TRBD1. CDR1 and CDR2 (germline): SGHVS, FQNEAQ. Trimming at V came to 1 base and at J to 8 bases, leaving 2 bases not matched to a gene. The CDR3 runs 14 residues. The CDR3 loop is CASSLGQGADEQFF. CDR3 DNA: TGTGCCAGCAGCTTAGGACAGGGGGCCGATGAGCAGTTCTTC.

The chain links TRBV11-2 to TRBJ1-4; D remains unclear. Germline assignment: CDR1 SGHAT and CDR2 FQNNGV. The CDR3 is 14 amino acids. V dropped 5 bases and J dropped 5 bases, with 12 bases sitting between them. CDR3 in amino acids: CASSLARYNEKLFF. CDR3 bases: TGTGCCAGCAGCCTCGCGAGGTACAATGAAAAACTGTTTTTT.

V is TRBV18 and J is TRBJ2-2, with D possibly being TRBD1 (6 bases). The CDR3 is 15 residues long. V dropped 6 bases and J dropped 8 bases, with 19 bases sitting between them. In germline, CDR1 is KGHSH, CDR2 LQKENI. The CDR3 nucleotides are TGTGCCAGCTCGCCCGTGGGGGCAGTGAAGGGGGAGCTGTTTTTT. Residues: CASSPVGAVKGELFF.